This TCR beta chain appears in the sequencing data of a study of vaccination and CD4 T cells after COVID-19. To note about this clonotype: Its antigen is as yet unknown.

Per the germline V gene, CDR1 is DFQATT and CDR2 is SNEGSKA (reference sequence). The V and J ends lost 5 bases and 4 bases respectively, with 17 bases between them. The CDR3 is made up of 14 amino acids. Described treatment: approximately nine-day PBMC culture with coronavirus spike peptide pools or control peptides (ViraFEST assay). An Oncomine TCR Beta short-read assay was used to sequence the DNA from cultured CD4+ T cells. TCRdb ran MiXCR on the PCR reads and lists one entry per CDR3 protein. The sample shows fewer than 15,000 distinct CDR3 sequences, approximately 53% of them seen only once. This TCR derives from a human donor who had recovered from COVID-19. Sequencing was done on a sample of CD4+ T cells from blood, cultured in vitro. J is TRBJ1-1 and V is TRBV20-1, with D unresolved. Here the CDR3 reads CSAEPLIGRTEAFF. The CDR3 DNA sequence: TGCAGTGCTGAACCCCTCATCGGACGCACTGAAGCTTTCTTT.